Reported below is one TCR beta chain. Per the germline V gene, CDR1 is SEHNR and CDR2 is FQNEAQ (reference sequence). V was trimmed by 1 base and J by 7 bases, leaving 5 bases between them. This CDR3 is 11 amino acids long. Time point: baseline pretreatment blood. Specified treatment: 15 Gy SBRT to primary tumor, nephrectomy 4 weeks later. Profiling relied on immunoSEQ multiplex PCR, and the TCRdb table lists in-frame clones only, not all of them. This table holds some 140,000 clones, 70% to 90% found once. The data were taken from a study of radiation and T cells in renal cell carcinoma. The sample in question was blood, obtained from a patient whose treatment included radiotherapy and nephrectomy. The J gene is TRBJ2-7, the V gene TRBV7-9; D not certain. The TCR comes from a woman between 45 and 60 years old with renal cell carcinoma. The CDR3, as DNA: TGTGCCAGCAGCTTAGTTCAGGAGCAGTACTTC. It translates to CASSLVQEQYF.